This T cell receptor (beta chain) was recorded in a study of blood T cells in healthy people across ages (dated by TCRdb to the mid-2010s). A note on the overall study: In model experiments, roughly one uniquely barcoded TCR beta cDNA molecule per two T cells was captured by template switching. Donors were grouped into four age groups: young (average approximately 16 years), middle-aged (roughly 37), aged (approximately 58) and long-lived (just over 80). For two donors (one aged 18 to 29 and one aged 80 or older), the study analyzed two additional independent replicas of 1 million unique cDNA reads from the same blood draw. To track age-related changes in TCR beta repertoire diversity, the study relied on deep sequencing normalized with unique cDNA molecular identifiers. To avoid experimental bias, donors of different ages were randomly spread across the sequencing lanes. General conclusions and limits of the study: Estimates of total diversity based on one million sequenced T cells were considered lower bounds and underestimates. The percentage of naive T cells measured by flow cytometry correlated strongly with observed TCR beta diversity. Since profiling was done on bulk unsorted PBMCs, naive and antigen-experienced compartments could not be conclusively compared. Compared with the aged group, the long-lived group had more naive CD4+ T cells, fewer expanded clones and increased TCR diversity, suggesting age selection. As age increased, observed TCR beta diversity per million T cells dropped in a roughly linear way, and a significant reduction was already evident by age around 41. The CMV infection status of donors was not known, potentially confounding age-related changes in expanded clonotypes.

Taken from the germline V gene, the CDR1 and CDR2 loops are MGHDK and SYGVNS. CDR3 length: 16 amino acids, cysteine to phenylalanine. Just CDR3 DNA is preserved here, 48 bases in frame from base 1. Trimming accounts for 3 bases at V and 10 bases at J, while the number of junction bases matched to no gene is 14. Library preparation used 5' RACE. TCRdb lists the instrument as Illumina HiSeq 2500. A second PCR of about 7 to 12 cycles was run with a J-beta primer mix and a sample-barcoded 5' primer. A unique molecular identifier was introduced onto each TCR beta cDNA molecule by a template-switch 5' adaptor carrying 12 random nucleotides. Each sample yielded at least 2.5 million CDR3-containing paired-end reads. All of the RNA was converted into first-strand cDNA using the Mint cDNA synthesis kit, with a TRBC-specific oligonucleotide serving as the primer. After uracil-DNA glycosylase treatment, a first 18-cycle PCR used universal primers M1SS and BC2_uni_R on all cDNA. The authors processed their data as follows. Normalization of each sample was performed by random selection of 1 million high-quality reads, each carrying a distinct molecular identifier. Reads with shared molecular identifiers were discarded instead of being binned into consensus sequences. MiTCR, set to a Q25 quality threshold and the strictest error-elimination algorithm, was used for CDR3 identification, clonotype clustering and error correction. A nonparametric unseen species model using Euler transformation provided a lower-bound estimate of total TCR beta diversity. TCRdb itself trimmed the public reads at Q25 with fastp, ran MiXCR and retained productive beta chains. Every distinct CDR3 protein forms one entry, paired with its most common genes and DNA. The V and J calls come from TCRdb's annotation, not from the publication. The table for this sample lists 350,000 to 450,000 distinct CDR3 sequences; approximately 52% of them were counted only once. Around 53% of the sample goes to the ten largest clones.

Donors were around 37 systemically healthy Caucasian individuals from Russia aged roughly 6 to 90 years. Each donor gave about 10 milliliters of peripheral blood, drawn into EDTA-treated Vacutainer tubes. Ficoll-Paque density-gradient centrifugation was used to isolate PBMCs, with at least 7 million per sample. Total RNA was extracted from PBMCs with Trizol reagent, with at least 5 micrograms obtained per sample. Naive CD45RAhigh/CD27high T cell percentages were measured by flow cytometry on a PBMC aliquot from every donor. This clonotype was seen at least ten times. There is no known antigen for this receptor. It has no much larger one-base neighbor in the sample; base qualities were not kept.

Sequencing used blood. This clonotype was obtained from a man between 60 and 75 years old in good health. The rearrangement combines TRBV25-1 with TRBJ2-4, and 8 junction bases match TRBD1. The DNA sequence follows: TGTGCCAGCAGTGATTTGGGGACAGGCGACTTTGGGATTCAGTACTTC. This yields the protein CASSDLGTGDFGIQYF. Outside the CDR3, residues come from the reference TRBV25-1 and TRBJ2-4 proteins, so the full variable domain is: EADIYQTPRYLVIGTGKKITLECSQTMGHDKMYWYQQDPGMELHLIHYSYGVNSTEKGDLSSESTVSRIRTEHFPLTLESARPSHTSQYLCASSDLGTGDFGIQYFGAGTRLSVL.